The 18 T cell receptor beta chains in this list originate from one sample, sequenced in a study of blood T cell repertoires in COVID-19. Data came from immunoSEQ multiplex PCR; TCRdb stores just in-frame clones and leaves some out. The sample records about 280,000 clones, about 91% being singletons. Sequencing used PBMCs or T cells enriched from blood (not recorded which). These receptor sequences come from a man aged 35-49 years who had been exposed to COVID-19.

Here the CDR3 reads CSNGMGNEQFF. DNA of the CDR3: TGCAGTAACGGGATGGGCAATGAGCAGTTCTTC. The gene calls are TRBV29-1 and TRBJ2-1; TRBD2 might be the D (5 bases). This CDR3 spans 11 amino acids. CDR1 is SQVTM, CDR2 ANQGSEA, per germline.

This chain connects TRBV9 to TRBJ1-1, with a weak D call TRBD1 (5 bases). The CDR3 is 15 residues long. Trimming took 3 bases from V and 0 from J, leaving 12 bases between them. Germline loops: CDR1 SGDLS, CDR2 YYNGEE. The CDR3 is CASSGAGTLNTEAFF. The CDR3 coding sequence is TGTGCCAGCAGCGGGGCCGGGACTCTGAACACTGAAGCTTTCTTT.

The genes are TRBV11-3 and TRBJ1-6, with 7 bases aligning to TRBD1. CDR1 is SGHNT and CDR2 is YENEEA in the germline V gene. Trimming at V came to 5 bases and at J to 0 bases, leaving 7 bases not matched to a gene. There are 17 residues in the CDR3. CDR3 bases: TGTGCCAGCAGCCGGAAAAACAGGGGCTCCTATAATTCACCCCTCCACTTT. This translates into CASSRKNRGSYNSPLHF.

The chain employs TRBV9 and TRBJ1-1; D gene ambiguous. This CDR3 contains 14 residues. The germline V gene encodes CDR1 SGDLS and CDR2 YYNGEE. V lost 0 bases, J lost 4 bases, and 10 bases lay in between. CDR3: CASSVGPSSTEAFF. In DNA, the CDR3 is TGTGCCAGCAGCGTAGGTCCCTCGAGCACTGAAGCTTTCTTT.

The J gene is TRBJ1-4, the V gene TRBV4-1, with no clear D. Germline V CDR1 and CDR2: MGHRA, YSYEKL. The CDR3 totals 12 residues. V was shortened by 7 bases and J by 5 bases, with 8 bases between the two germline ends. CDR3 sequence reads: CASTPGNEKLFF. CDR3 DNA: TGCGCCAGCACCCCGGGAAATGAAAAACTGTTTTTT.

The chain couples TRBV9 to TRBJ2-7; TRBD2 matches 8 bases. Per the germline V gene, CDR1 is SGDLS and CDR2 is YYNGEE. There are 14 residues in the CDR3. Germline trimming cut 4 bases from V and 6 bases from J; bases unmatched to any gene: 9. The CDR3 region is CASSPGPGGREQYF. For the CDR3, the DNA is TGTGCCAGCAGCCCCGGACCGGGGGGGCGCGAGCAGTACTTC. The entire variable domain, with the rest obtained from reference TRBV9 and TRBJ2-7, is as follows: DSGVTQTPKHLITATGQRVTLRCSPRSGDLSVYWYQQSLDQGLQFLIQYYNGEERAKGNILERFSAQQFPDLHSELNLSSLELGDSALYFCASSPGPGGREQYFGPGTRLTVT.

This rearrangement joins TRBV13 to TRBJ1-2, with D maybe TRBD1 (6 bases). CDR3 size: 16 residues. Trimming left V 2 bases short and J 6 bases short, with 19 bases between. The germline V gene encodes CDR1 PRHDT and CDR2 FYEKMQ (reference sequence). The CDR3, as DNA: TGTGCCAGCAGCTTATCCATGCTAGGGGGGGTCGATGGCTACACCTTC. Its translation is CASSLSMLGGVDGYTF.

This chain joins TRBV3-1 (or the pseudogene TRBV3-2) and TRBJ2-7; TRBD2 agrees at 10 bases. V lost 0 bases and J lost 2; bases outside the gene matches: 4. The CDR3 length is 16 residues. Germline V lookup: CDR1 LGHDT, CDR2 YNNKEL (reference sequence). The CDR3 here is CASSQETSGLPYEQYF. The CDR3 DNA sequence: TGTGCCAGCAGCCAAGAGACTAGCGGGCTTCCCTACGAGCAGTACTTC.

The chain's CDR3 is CASSLTGTRGGYEQYF. The CDR3 DNA follows: TGTGCCAGCAGTTTAACCGGGACTAGAGGTGGCTACGAGCAGTACTTC. The V gene is TRBV27, the J gene TRBJ2-7; 8 nucleotides agree with TRBD2. Trimming cost V 2 bases and J 3 bases; bases outside gene matches: 9. The CDR3 totals 16 residues. Germline V gives CDR1 MNHEY, CDR2 SMNVEV (reference sequence).

This chain joins TRBV7-9 and TRBJ1-1; maybe TRBD1 (5 bases). There are 15 residues in the CDR3. The germline V gene encodes CDR1 SEHNR and CDR2 FQNEAQ (reference sequence). V gave up 2 bases and J gave up 3 bases, with 13 bases separating them. CDR3 loop: CASSLSNTGDTEAFF. Here the CDR3 DNA reads TGTGCCAGCAGCTTATCTAACACAGGTGACACTGAAGCTTTCTTT.

The chain's CDR3 is CASIHLGQGEDNQPQHF. DNA for the CDR3: TGTGCCAGTATTCACCTCGGACAGGGCGAAGACAATCAGCCCCAGCATTTT. The chain is built from TRBV19 and TRBJ1-5, with 8 nucleotides matching TRBD1. V lost 7 bases to trimming and J lost 3 bases; unmatched junction nucleotides: 14. The CDR3 has 17 amino acids. The germline gives CDR1 LNHDA, CDR2 SQIVND (reference sequence).

The chain couples TRBV28 to TRBJ1-1; a possible D gene is TRBD1 (5 bases). Germline V CDR1 and CDR2: MDHEN, SYDVKM. V gave up 1 base and J gave up 11 bases, with 14 bases separating them. The CDR3 consists of 13 residues. CDR3 protein: CASSLYGGGLAFF. CDR3 nucleotides: TGTGCCAGCAGTTTATACGGGGGTGGTTTGGCTTTCTTT.

J is TRBJ1-3 and V is TRBV4-2; the D is unclear. Germline-derived CDR1 and CDR2 are LGHNA and YNFKEQ. The CDR3 has 15 amino acids. V lost 4 bases, J lost 0 bases, and 10 bases lay in between. CDR3 DNA: TGTGCCAGCAGCCCTAACGCCTTCTCTGGAAACACCATATATTTT. Translating it yields CASSPNAFSGNTIYF.

This clone was picked up a small number of times. The chain links TRBV3-1 (or the pseudogene TRBV3-2) to TRBJ2-7; D might be TRBD2 (6 bases). The germline gives CDR1 LGHDT, CDR2 YNNKEL (reference sequence). V lost 4 bases to trimming and J lost 4 bases, with 8 bases between them. This CDR3 has 12 residues. Here the CDR3 DNA reads TGTGCCAGCAGCCTTGGAGGGTACGAGCAGTACTTC. It yields the protein CASSLGGYEQYF.

CDR3 region: CASGLAGRPQHF. The CDR3 coding sequence is TGTGCTAGTGGTTTGGCAGGAAGGCCCCAGCATTTT. V gene TRBV12-5 combines with J gene TRBJ1-5; D is unclear. V was shortened by 1 base and J by 9 bases, with 7 bases between the two germline ends. Germline-derived CDR1 and CDR2 are LGHNT and FRNRAP. The CDR3 totals 12 residues.

The rearrangement uses TRBV10-3 and TRBJ2-6; D remains ambiguous. This CDR3 region has 16 residues. Germline V gene lookup returns CDR1 ENHRY and CDR2 SYGVKD. With 5 bases removed from V and 1 base from J, the gap between germline ends came to 12 bases. DNA for the CDR3: TGTGCCATCAGTCTGAGGATCACATCTGGGGCCAACGTCCTGACTTTC. Translation: CAISLRITSGANVLTF.

The chain is built from TRBV18 and TRBJ2-5; D is ambiguous. The CDR3 loop spans 14 amino acids. Trimming shortened V by 2 bases and J by 2 bases, and 9 bases separated the two germline ends. Germline CDR1 reads KGHSH; CDR2 reads LQKENI. The CDR3 bases are TGTGCCAGCTCACCAGGCAGATTTCAAGAGACCCAGTACTTC. It specifies CASSPGRFQETQYF.

This rearrangement joins TRBV12-3 or TRBV12-4 to TRBJ1-2; no firm D call. The CDR3 is 11 residues long. V was clipped by 4 bases and J by 13 bases, with 13 bases between them. The CDR3 reads CASSSYPHVTF. In DNA form, the CDR3 reads TGTGCCAGCAGTTCCTACCCCCACGTCACCTTC.